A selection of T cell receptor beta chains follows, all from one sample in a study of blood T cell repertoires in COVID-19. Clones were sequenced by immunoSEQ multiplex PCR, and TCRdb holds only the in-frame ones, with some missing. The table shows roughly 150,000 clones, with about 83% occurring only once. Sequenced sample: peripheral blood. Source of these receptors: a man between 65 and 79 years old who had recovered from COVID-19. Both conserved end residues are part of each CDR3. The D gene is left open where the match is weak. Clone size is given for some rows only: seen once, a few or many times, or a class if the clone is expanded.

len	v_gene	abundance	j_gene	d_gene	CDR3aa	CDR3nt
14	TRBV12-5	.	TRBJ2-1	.	CASGPPSSYNEQFF	TGTGCTAGTGGACCCCCGAGCTCCTACAATGAGCAGTTCTTC
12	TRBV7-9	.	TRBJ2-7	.	CASQGRGDEQYF	TGTGCCAGCCAGGGCAGGGGAGACGAGCAGTACTTC
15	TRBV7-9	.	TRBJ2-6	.	CASSLEGAGANVLTF	TGTGCCAGCAGCTTAGAAGGGGCCGGGGCCAACGTCCTGACTTTC
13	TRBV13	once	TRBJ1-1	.	CASRADSNTEAFF	TGTGCCAGCAGGGCAGATTCTAACACTGAAGCTTTCTTT
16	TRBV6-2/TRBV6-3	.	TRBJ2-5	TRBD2	CASSKPGLAGVETQYF	TGTGCCAGCAGTAAACCGGGACTAGCGGGAGTGGAGACCCAGTACTTC
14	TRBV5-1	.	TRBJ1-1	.	CASTQLGENTEAFF	TGCGCCAGCACCCAACTCGGGGAGAACACTGAAGCTTTCTTT
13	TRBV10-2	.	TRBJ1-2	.	CASSETRDHGYTF	TGCGCCAGCAGTGAGACCAGGGATCATGGCTACACCTTC
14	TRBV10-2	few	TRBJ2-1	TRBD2	CASRIAGGLSEQFF	TGCGCCAGCAGGATAGCGGGAGGGCTTTCTGAGCAGTTCTTC
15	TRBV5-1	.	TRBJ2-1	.	CASSLPGSSYNEQFF	TGCGCCAGCAGCTTGCCTGGGAGCTCCTACAATGAGCAGTTCTTC
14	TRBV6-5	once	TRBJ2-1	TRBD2	CASILAGLYNEQFF	TGTGCCAGCATACTAGCGGGGTTATACAATGAGCAGTTCTTC
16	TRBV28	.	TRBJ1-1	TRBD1	CASSTPGQAMNTEAFF	TGTGCCAGCAGCACCCCGGGACAGGCCATGAACACTGAAGCTTTCTTT
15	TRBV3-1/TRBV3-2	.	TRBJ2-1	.	CASSQAKRRDNEQFF	TGTGCCAGCAGCCAAGCCAAGCGGAGGGACAATGAGCAGTTCTTC
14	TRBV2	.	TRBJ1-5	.	CASWGQGRNQPQHF	TGTGCCAGCTGGGGGCAGGGGCGCAATCAGCCCCAGCATTTT
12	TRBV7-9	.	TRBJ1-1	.	CASNTVSTEAFF	TGTGCCAGCAACACAGTGAGCACTGAAGCTTTCTTT
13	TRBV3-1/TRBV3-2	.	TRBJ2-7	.	CASSTGSTYEQYF	TGTGCCAGCAGCACAGGCTCTACCTACGAGCAGTACTTC
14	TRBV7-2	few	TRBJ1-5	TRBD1	CASSLGTGTQPQHF	TGTGCCAGCAGCTTAGGGACAGGGACTCAGCCCCAGCATTTT
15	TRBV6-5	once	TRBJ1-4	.	CASNAPGRTNEKLFF	TGTGCCAGCAACGCTCCCGGGAGGACTAATGAAAAACTGTTTTTT
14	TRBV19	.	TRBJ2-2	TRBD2	CASGSRGDTGELFF	TGTGCCAGCGGAAGCCGGGGGGACACCGGGGAGCTGTTTTTT
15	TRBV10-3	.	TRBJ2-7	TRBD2	CAISESLAGAGEQYF	TGTGCCATCAGTGAGTCATTAGCGGGAGCAGGAGAGCAGTACTTC
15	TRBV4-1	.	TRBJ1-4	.	CASSARDTSNEKLFF	TGCGCCAGCAGCGCCCGGGACACCTCTAATGAAAAACTGTTTTTT
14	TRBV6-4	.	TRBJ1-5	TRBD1	CASRDGTEDQPQHF	TGTGCCAGCAGGGACGGGACAGAGGATCAGCCCCAGCATTTT
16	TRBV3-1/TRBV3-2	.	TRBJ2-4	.	CASSQESGSPKNIQYF	TGTGCCAGCAGCCAAGAGTCCGGGAGCCCCAAAAACATTCAGTACTTC
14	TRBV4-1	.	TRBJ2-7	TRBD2	CASSQLAGVGEQYF	TGCGCCAGCAGCCAGCTCGCGGGAGTCGGCGAGCAGTACTTC
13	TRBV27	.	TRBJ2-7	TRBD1	CASSPGQGYEQYF	TGTGCCAGCAGTCCAGGACAGGGATACGAGCAGTACTTC
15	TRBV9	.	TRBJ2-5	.	CASSVNPAGQETQYF	TGTGCCAGCAGCGTAAACCCAGCGGGCCAAGAGACCCAGTACTTC
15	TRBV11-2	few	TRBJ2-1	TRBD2	CASRLAGGTYNEQFF	TGTGCCAGCAGACTAGCGGGAGGGACTTACAATGAGCAGTTCTTC
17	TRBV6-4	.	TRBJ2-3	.	CASTDPTLGRRTDTQYF	TGTGCCAGCACCGACCCGACCCTCGGGAGAAGAACAGATACGCAGTATTTT
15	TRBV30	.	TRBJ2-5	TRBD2	CACPSLRLAEETQYF	TGTGCCTGCCCCTCCCTGAGACTAGCGGAAGAGACCCAGTACTTC
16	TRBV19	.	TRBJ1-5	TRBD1	CASRPDRGPNSQPQHF	TGTGCCAGCCGGCCGGACAGGGGCCCCAATAGCCAGCCCCAGCATTTT
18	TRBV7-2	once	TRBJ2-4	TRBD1	CASSLTYGTALAKNIQYF	TGTGCCAGCAGCTTAACGTACGGGACAGCCCTAGCCAAAAACATTCAGTACTTC
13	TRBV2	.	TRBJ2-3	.	CASLGGMADTQYF	TGTGCCAGCCTTGGGGGCATGGCAGATACGCAGTATTTT
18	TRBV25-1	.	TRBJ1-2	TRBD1	CASSAFSGTGGFYYGYTF	TGTGCCAGCAGTGCTTTTTCCGGGACAGGGGGATTTTACTATGGCTACACCTTC
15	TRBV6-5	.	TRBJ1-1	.	CASSYAPGKNTEAFF	TGTGCCAGCAGTTACGCGCCAGGGAAGAACACTGAAGCTTTCTTT
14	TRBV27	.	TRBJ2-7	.	CASSLKDTSYEQYF	TGTGCCAGCAGTTTGAAGGACACATCCTACGAGCAGTACTTC
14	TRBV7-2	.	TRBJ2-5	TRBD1	CASSYQGARETQYF	TGTGCCAGCAGCTATCAGGGGGCGCGGGAGACCCAGTACTTC
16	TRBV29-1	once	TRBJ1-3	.	CSVEWGSYNSGNTIYF	TGCAGCGTTGAATGGGGCAGCTACAACTCTGGAAACACCATATATTTT
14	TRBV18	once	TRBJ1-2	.	CASSPTDSNYGYTF	TGTGCCAGCTCGCCGACAGACTCGAACTATGGCTACACCTTC
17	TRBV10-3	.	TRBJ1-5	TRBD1	CAISESNPPTGDQPQHF	TGTGCCATCAGTGAGTCGAACCCCCCGACAGGGGATCAGCCCCAGCATTTT
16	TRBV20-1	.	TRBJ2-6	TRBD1	CSASGTGSSGANVLTF	TGCAGTGCTAGTGGGACAGGTAGTTCTGGGGCCAACGTCCTGACTTTC
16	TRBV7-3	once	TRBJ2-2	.	CASSLTSGANTGELFF	TGTGCCAGCAGCTTAACGAGCGGCGCGAACACCGGGGAGCTGTTTTTT
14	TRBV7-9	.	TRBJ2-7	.	CASSLELSTAEQYF	TGTGCCAGCAGCTTAGAATTGTCGACAGCGGAGCAGTACTTC
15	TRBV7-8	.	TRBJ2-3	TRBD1	CASSLRTGGRDTQYF	TGTGCCAGCAGCTTAAGGACAGGGGGCAGGGATACGCAGTATTTT
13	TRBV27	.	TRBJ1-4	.	CASSPRGGEKLFF	TGTGCCAGCAGTCCGAGGGGGGGGGAAAAACTGTTTTTT
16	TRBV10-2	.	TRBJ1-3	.	CASSGRGRVIGNTIYF	TGCGCCAGCAGCGGTAGGGGCAGGGTTATCGGAAACACCATATATTTT
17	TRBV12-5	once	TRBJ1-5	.	CASGFTTGALSNQPQHF	TGTGCTAGTGGTTTTACAACAGGCGCCCTAAGCAATCAGCCCCAGCATTTT
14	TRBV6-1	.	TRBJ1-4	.	CASSDGGGLEKLFF	TGTGCCAGCAGTGATGGGGGGGGTCTTGAAAAACTGTTTTTT
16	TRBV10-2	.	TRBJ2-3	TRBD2	CASSDTSGIWTDTQYF	TGCGCCAGCAGTGATACTAGCGGGATATGGACAGATACGCAGTATTTT
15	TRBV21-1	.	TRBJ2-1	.	CASRGRPDSHNEQFF	TGTGCCAGCAGGGGAAGGCCGGACTCACACAATGAGCAGTTCTTC
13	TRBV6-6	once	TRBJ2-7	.	CASSSPEGSEQYF	TGTGCCAGCAGTTCCCCGGAGGGTTCCGAGCAGTACTTC